This TCR beta chain emerged from a study of immune evolution from preneoplasia to lung adenocarcinoma. Study-wide points: Clonality was highest in normal lung, lower in later-stage lesions apparently.

Resections took place in Japan or China from the mid-2010s to the late 2010s. Two lung cancer pathologists independently confirmed each histologic diagnosis. Method: immunoSEQ multiplex PCR; TCRdb's copy keeps in-frame clones and lacks some. The sample has some 3,900 clones; over 60% are singletons. Comment on this clone: Its antigen is as yet unknown.

Sequencing was carried out using FFPE minimally invasive lung adenocarcinoma tissue. The TCR sequence derives from an older person with lung adenocarcinoma.

The CDR3 bases are TGCGCCAGCAGCCAAGATAGTAAACGGAGCGGTGGAAGGAATGAGCAGTTCTTC. Amino acids: CASSQDSKRSGGRNEQFF. The V call is TRBV4-1, the J call TRBJ2-1, with a possible D match to TRBD2 (5 bases). V was shortened by 0 bases and J by 7 bases, with 22 bases between the two germline ends. The CDR3 totals 18 residues. CDR1 is MGHRA, CDR2 YSYEKL, per germline.